The clone carrying this T cell receptor beta chain was observed a few times. No antigen is known for it. Looked up from germline, CDR1 is PRHDT and CDR2 is FYEKMQ (reference sequence). The CDR3 spans 16 residues. V lost 3 bases and J lost 1; bases outside the gene matches: 4. The sample originates from a study of shared clonotypes between healthy human individuals. The study, taken as a whole, reports: Among non-shared clonotypes, generation probabilities were lower than among those shared by all four donors. Naive CD4 clonotype sharing across several donors was approximately 5%.

Authors' processing steps: Filtering differed, since immunoSEQ gave only junction sequences and no quality scores. Method: immunoSEQ multiplex PCR; TCRdb's copy keeps in-frame clones and lacks some. V and J calls and clone size are copied from that table; D and trimming were computed from the DNA. The profile shows fewer than 1 million clones, around 96% of them singletons. CD45RO-negative, CCR7-positively selected cells formed the naive CD8 fraction, excluding terminally differentiated effector memory CD45RA+ cells. The sequenced sample was naive CD8+ T cells sorted from blood. The V gene is TRBV13, the J gene TRBJ2-3, with 10 bases fitting TRBD2. The origin of this receptor is a man aged 25 to 40 in good health. Here the CDR3 reads CASSLESGRGTDTQYF. The CDR3, as DNA: TGTGCCAGCAGCTTGGAGAGCGGGAGGGGCACAGATACGCAGTATTTT.